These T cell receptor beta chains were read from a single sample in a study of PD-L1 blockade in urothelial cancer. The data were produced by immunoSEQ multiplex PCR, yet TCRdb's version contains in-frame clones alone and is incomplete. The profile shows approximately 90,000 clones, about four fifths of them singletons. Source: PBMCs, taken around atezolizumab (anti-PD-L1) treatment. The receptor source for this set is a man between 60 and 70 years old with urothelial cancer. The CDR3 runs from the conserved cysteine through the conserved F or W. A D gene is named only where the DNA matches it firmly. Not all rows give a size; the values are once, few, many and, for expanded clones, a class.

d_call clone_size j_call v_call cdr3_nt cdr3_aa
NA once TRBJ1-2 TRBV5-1 TGCGCCAGCAGACCCCTGGAGGGAAACTATGGCTACACCTTC CASRPLEGNYGYTF
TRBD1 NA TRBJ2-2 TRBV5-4 TGTGCCAGCAGCTTGACAGGGGGCGGCGGGGAGCTGTTTTTT CASSLTGGGGELFF
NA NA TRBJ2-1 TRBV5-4 TGTGCCAGCCAGTCGGCATTCGGGGAGCAGTTCTTC CASQSAFGEQFF
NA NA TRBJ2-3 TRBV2 TGTGCCAGCAGTGCTACAGGTGCCCCCACAGATACGCAGTATTTT CASSATGAPTDTQYF
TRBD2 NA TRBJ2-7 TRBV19 TGTGCCAGCCGGGGGGTAGCGGGGGGCGAGCAGTACTTC CASRGVAGGEQYF
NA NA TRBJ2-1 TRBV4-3 TGCGCCAGCAGCCAAGAGATAACGGGAGGGGGCCATGAGCAGTTCTTC CASSQEITGGGHEQFF
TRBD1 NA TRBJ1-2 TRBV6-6 TGTGCCAGCAGTTACGGACAGGGTAGCTACACCTTC CASSYGQGSYTF
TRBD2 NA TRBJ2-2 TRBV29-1 TGCAGCGTCGTAGCGGGGGCCTTGAACACCGGGGAGCTGTTTTTT CSVVAGALNTGELFF
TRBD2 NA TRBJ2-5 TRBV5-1 TGCGCCAGCAGCCGGACTAGCCAAGAGACCCAGTACTTC CASSRTSQETQYF
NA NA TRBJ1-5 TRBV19 TGTGCCAGTAGTATAGCATATGGCAGTTTAAATCAGCCCCAGCATTTT CASSIAYGSLNQPQHF
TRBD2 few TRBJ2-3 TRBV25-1 TGTGCCAGCAGCTCAATAGCGGGAGGGCTCAGTGGCACAGATACGCAGTATTTT CASSSIAGGLSGTDTQYF
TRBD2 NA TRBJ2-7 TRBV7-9 TGTGCCAGCAGCGGGGGGGTGGTCGGGACGGGCGAGCAGTACTTC CASSGGVVGTGEQYF
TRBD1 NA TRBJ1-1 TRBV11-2 TGTGCCAGCAGCTTAGGACAGGGGGGAGCTTTCTTT CASSLGQGGAFF
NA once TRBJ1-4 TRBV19 TGTGCCAGCCTAAGGGGGGGGGCGACTAATGAAAAACTGTTTTTT CASLRGGATNEKLFF
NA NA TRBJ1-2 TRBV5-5 TGTGCCAGCAGCTTGGAGGTGGCGGTCTATGGCTACACCTTC CASSLEVAVYGYTF
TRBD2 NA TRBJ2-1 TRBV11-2 TGTGCCAGCAGGGCCGTGGGGGGGACCGGACTTGGGGGTGAGCAGTTCTTC CASRAVGGTGLGGEQFF
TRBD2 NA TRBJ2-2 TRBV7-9 TGTGCCAGCAGCGCCTTAGCGGGGTCCACCGGGGAGCTGTTTTTT CASSALAGSTGELFF
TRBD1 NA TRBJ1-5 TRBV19 TGTGCCAGTAGTATAAGTCGACAGGGGGCCAATCAGCCCCAGCATTTT CASSISRQGANQPQHF
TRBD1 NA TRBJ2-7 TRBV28 TGTGCCAGCAGTGTCTCCAGGGGGCCATACGAGCAGTACTTC CASSVSRGPYEQYF
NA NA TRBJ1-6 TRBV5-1 TGCGCCAGCAGTAGACAGGAAGATTCACCCCTCCACTTT CASSRQEDSPLHF
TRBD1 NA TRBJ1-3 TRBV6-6 TGTGCCAGCAGTTCCACAGGGGATAATGGAAACACCATATATTTT CASSSTGDNGNTIYF
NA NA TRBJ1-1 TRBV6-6 TGTGCCAGCAACCAACCAGGGGCGGACACTGAAGCTTTCTTT CASNQPGADTEAFF
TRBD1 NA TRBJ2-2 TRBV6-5 TGTGCCAGCAGGATCGACAGGGAAACCGGGGAGCTGTTTTTT CASRIDRETGELFF
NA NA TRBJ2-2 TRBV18 TGTGCCAGCTCACCCGACGGGAGTTCCGTCGGGGAGCTGTTTTTT CASSPDGSSVGELFF
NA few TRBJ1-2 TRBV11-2 TGTGCCAGCAGCTTCCAGCGGAACTATGGCTACACCTTC CASSFQRNYGYTF
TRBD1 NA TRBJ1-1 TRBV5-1 TGCGCCAGCAGCTCCCGGACAGGTTCGAACACTGAAGCTTTCTTT CASSSRTGSNTEAFF
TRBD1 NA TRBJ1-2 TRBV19 TGTGCCAGTAGTACCCCGACAGGGGGCATCTATGGCTACACCTTC CASSTPTGGIYGYTF